This TCR beta chain derives from a study of a mutant IDH1 vaccine in newly diagnosed glioma. Turning to the study itself: Scheduled for weeks 1, 3, 5, 7, 11, 15, 19 and 23, eight vaccinations were given to patients. Patients were pretreated with radiotherapy, temozolomide, or both, mostly both. First vaccine doses came 4-6 weeks after radiotherapy alone, or with temozolomide cycles.

Comment on this clone: Its antigen remains unknown.

Time point of the sample: week 23, last vaccination. With topical imiquimod, each dose of the vaccine consisted of 300 ug of mutant IDH1 20-mer peptide. Clones were sequenced by immunoSEQ multiplex PCR, and TCRdb holds only the in-frame ones, with some missing. The table lists 88,000 or so clones, approximately 85% of them singletons, with 2% to 2.5% in the top ten. CDR3 length: 16 residues. The germline V gene encodes CDR1 MNHEY and CDR2 SMNVEV (reference sequence). V lost 2 bases to trimming and J lost 5 bases; unmatched junction nucleotides: 9. The sequenced sample was PBMCs, obtained from a glioma patient whose treatment included an IDH1 peptide vaccine. This chain links TRBV27 with TRBJ2-7; 10 nucleotides agree with TRBD2. The clonotype was recovered from a young man with glioma. Some clones in this sample may be carry-over from other donors' samples. CDR3 nucleotides: TGTGCCAGCAGTTTACATCTAGCGGGAGACCCAAACGAGCAGTACTTC. Encoded protein: CASSLHLAGDPNEQYF.